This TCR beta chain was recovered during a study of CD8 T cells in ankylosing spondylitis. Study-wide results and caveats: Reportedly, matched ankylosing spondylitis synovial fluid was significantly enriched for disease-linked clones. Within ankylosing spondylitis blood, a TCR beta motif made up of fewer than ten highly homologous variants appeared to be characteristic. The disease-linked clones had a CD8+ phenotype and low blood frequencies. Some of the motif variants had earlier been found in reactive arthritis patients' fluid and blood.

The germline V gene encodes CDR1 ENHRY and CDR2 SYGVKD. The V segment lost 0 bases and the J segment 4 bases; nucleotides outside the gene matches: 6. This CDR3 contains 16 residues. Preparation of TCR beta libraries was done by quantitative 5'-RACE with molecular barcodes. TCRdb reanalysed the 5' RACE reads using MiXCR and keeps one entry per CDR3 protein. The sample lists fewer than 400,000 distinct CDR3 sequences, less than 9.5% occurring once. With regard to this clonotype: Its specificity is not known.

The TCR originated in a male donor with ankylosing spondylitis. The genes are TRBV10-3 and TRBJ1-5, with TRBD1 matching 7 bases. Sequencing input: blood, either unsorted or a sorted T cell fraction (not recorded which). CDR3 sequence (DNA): TGTGCCATCAGTGAGTCTGAGGGGGCTCGGAATCAGCCCCAGCATTTT. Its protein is CAISESEGARNQPQHF.